The 7 T cell receptor beta chains listed next were all sequenced from one sample in a study of blood T cells in healthy people across ages. PCR was performed a second time for about 7 to 12 cycles using a sample-barcoded 5' primer and a J-beta primer mix. TCRdb passed the 5' RACE reads through MiXCR, listing each CDR3 protein once. This table has some 900,000 distinct CDR3 sequences, 48% appearing once. Sequenced input: blood. Source of these receptors: a man aged 25 to 40 in good health.

Comments on this clonotype: Since a much larger clone is just one base distant, this may be a read error. The chain combines TRBV20-1 with TRBJ2-1, with a possible D match to TRBD2 (6 bases). Trimming pared 7 bases from V and 10 bases from J, leaving 17 bases between. CDR3 length equals 12 residues. The V gene's germline CDR1 is DFQATT and CDR2 SNEGSKA (reference sequence). In DNA, the CDR3 is TGCAGTGTCCGGAGACTAGTCGGGGAGCAGTTCTTC. Protein product: CSVRRLVGEQFF.

This clonotype was seen more than once but under ten times. V usage is TRBV12-3 or TRBV12-4 and J usage is TRBJ1-2; D not resolved. The CDR3 covers 13 residues. Trimming stripped 7 bases from V and 4 bases from J, with 13 bases between. This CDR3 is CASTPIPSYGYTF. Written as DNA, the CDR3 is TGTGCCAGCACCCCTATCCCCTCCTATGGCTACACCTTC.

This clonotype was detected a few times. The J gene is TRBJ1-2, the V gene TRBV5-6; D call uncertain. This CDR3 has 16 amino acids. V shed 0 bases and J shed 0 bases, with 12 bases lying between them. Germline V CDR1 and CDR2: SGHDT, YYEEEE. In nucleotides, the CDR3 is TGTGCCAGCAGCTTGGATGTGGGCAGATCTAACTATGGCTACACCTTC. Amino acids: CASSLDVGRSNYGYTF.

This chain connects TRBV11-3 to TRBJ2-7, with D possibly being TRBD2 (5 bases). This CDR3 has 14 residues. V dropped 3 bases and J dropped 3 bases, with 12 bases sitting between them. Germline V lookup: CDR1 SGHNT, CDR2 YENEEA. For the CDR3, the DNA is TGTGCCAGCAGCTTGGCGGGTCCGGACTACGAGCAGTACTTC. This gives the protein CASSLAGPDYEQYF. The variable domain in full, completed from reference TRBV11-3 and TRBJ2-7, reads EAGVVQSPRYKIIEKKQPVAFWCNPISGHNTLYWYLQNLGQGPELLIRYENEEAVDDSQLPKDRFSAERLKGVDSTLKIQPAELGDSAVYLCASSLAGPDYEQYFGPGTRLTVT.

There are a few counts of this clonotype. The chain joins TRBV9 to TRBJ2-7, with D possibly matching TRBD1 (6 bases). Trimming pared 0 bases from V and 4 bases from J, leaving 14 bases between. This CDR3 spans 15 amino acids. Germline assignment: CDR1 SGDLS and CDR2 YYNGEE. The CDR3 sequence is CASSVGTGMGYEQYF. For the CDR3, the DNA is TGTGCCAGCAGCGTAGGAACAGGGATGGGGTACGAGCAGTACTTC. Together with reference TRBV9 and TRBJ2-7, the CDR3 gives the full variable domain: DSGVTQTPKHLITATGQRVTLRCSPRSGDLSVYWYQQSLDQGLQFLIQYYNGEERAKGNILERFSAQQFPDLHSELNLSSLELGDSALYFCASSVGTGMGYEQYFGPGTRLTVT.

The chain carries TRBV9 and TRBJ2-1; 12 positions match TRBD1. V shed 0 bases, J shed 8 bases, and the junction held 6 bases outside the gene matches. From germline, CDR1 is SGDLS and CDR2 YYNGEE. This CDR3 has 16 residues. The CDR3, as DNA: TGTGCCAGCAGCGTAGCGGGGACAGGGGGCTCGGATGAGCAGTTCTTC. Translated, it gives CASSVAGTGGSDEQFF.

This clonotype was seen only a few times. The genes are TRBV20-1 and TRBJ1-6; D not resolved. CDR3 length equals 15 residues. V was clipped by 1 base and J by 4 bases, with 11 bases between them. Germline lookup yields CDR1 DFQATT and CDR2 SNEGSKA (reference sequence). CDR3 protein: CSARGQETYNSPLHF. Here the CDR3 DNA reads TGCAGTGCTAGAGGTCAAGAGACTTATAATTCACCCCTCCACTTT.